The rows below give T cell receptor beta chains drawn from one sample of a study of T cell repertoires in cytomegalovirus infection. Each CDR3 protein gets one entry after TCRdb re-called the reads with MiXCR. The table shows around 130,000 distinct CDR3 sequences, with 7% to 10% occurring only once. Sequencing was done on a sample of PBMCs. These receptors came from a human donor in good health (CMV status not recorded). Some clones in this sample may be carry-over from other donors' samples. Both conserved end residues are part of each CDR3. Fields, in order: J gene, clone size, V gene, D gene, CDR3 DNA, CDR3 protein. The D gene is left open where the match is weak. Clone size appears in some rows only: once, few, many, or a class for an expanded clone.

j_call: TRBJ1-2; clone_size: many; v_call: TRBV28; d_call: TRBD1; cdr3_nt: TGTGCCAGCAGTTTTAGAACAGGGGCCTATAACTATGGCTACACCTTC; cdr3_aa: CASSFRTGAYNYGYTF
j_call: TRBJ1-1; clone_size: few; v_call: TRBV18; d_call: -; cdr3_nt: TGTGCCAGCTCACCAGGCGTGGGGCCCGGGGGTGGTACTGAAGCTTTCTTT; cdr3_aa: CASSPGVGPGGGTEAFF
j_call: TRBJ2-2; clone_size: many; v_call: TRBV28; d_call: -; cdr3_nt: TGTGCCAGCAGTTTTTCCGAAGGGATCCATTACCTCGCGAACACCGGGGAGCTGTTTTTT; cdr3_aa: CASSFSEGIHYLANTGELFF
j_call: TRBJ2-4; clone_size: many; v_call: TRBV6-2/TRBV6-3; d_call: -; cdr3_nt: TGTGCCAGCACCGACGATGGGTATGCCAAAAACATTCAGTACTTC; cdr3_aa: CASTDDGYAKNIQYF
j_call: TRBJ2-3; clone_size: few; v_call: TRBV28; d_call: TRBD2; cdr3_nt: TGTGCCAGCAGCAATGGACTAGCGGGGGGCCTTCGCACAGATACGCAGTATTTT; cdr3_aa: CASSNGLAGGLRTDTQYF
j_call: TRBJ1-1; clone_size: many; v_call: TRBV29-1; d_call: -; cdr3_nt: TGCAGCGTTGTTATTTCGAACACTGAAGCTTTCTTT; cdr3_aa: CSVVISNTEAFF
j_call: TRBJ2-3; clone_size: many; v_call: TRBV25-1; d_call: -; cdr3_nt: TGTGCCAGCCCCGGGGAAGCGCCAGATACGCAGTATTTT; cdr3_aa: CASPGEAPDTQYF
j_call: TRBJ2-5; clone_size: many; v_call: TRBV7-2; d_call: TRBD2; cdr3_nt: TGTGCCAGCAGCTTAGCCGCTAGCGGGGGCGGACAAGAGACCCAGTACTTC; cdr3_aa: CASSLAASGGGQETQYF
j_call: TRBJ2-2; clone_size: -; v_call: TRBV29-1; d_call: TRBD2; cdr3_nt: TGCAGCGGACTAGCGGGCGGCACCGGGGAGCTGTTTTTT; cdr3_aa: CSGLAGGTGELFF
j_call: TRBJ1-4; clone_size: many; v_call: TRBV4-1; d_call: TRBD1; cdr3_nt: TGCGCCAGCAGCCGTATACCGGACAGGCGGTCGGAAAAACTGTTTTTT; cdr3_aa: CASSRIPDRRSEKLFF
j_call: TRBJ2-3; clone_size: few; v_call: TRBV29-1; d_call: -; cdr3_nt: TGCAGCGTTGAGAGAAGGGTTTCAGATACGCAGTATTTT; cdr3_aa: CSVERRVSDTQYF
j_call: TRBJ2-7; clone_size: -; v_call: TRBV2; d_call: -; cdr3_nt: TGTGCCAGCAGTGTGGTCAGGGCCTCCTACGAGCAGTACTTC; cdr3_aa: CASSVVRASYEQYF
j_call: TRBJ1-1; clone_size: many; v_call: TRBV7-9; d_call: -; cdr3_nt: TGTGCCAGCAGCTTAGAGGGAATGGTAGCTGAAGCTTTCTTT; cdr3_aa: CASSLEGMVAEAFF
j_call: TRBJ2-3; clone_size: many; v_call: TRBV11-2; d_call: -; cdr3_nt: TGTGCCAGCAGCTTAGGGCTCCTGGCGGCTCCCCAAGATACGCAGTATTTT; cdr3_aa: CASSLGLLAAPQDTQYF
j_call: TRBJ2-1; clone_size: many; v_call: TRBV29-1; d_call: -; cdr3_nt: TGCAGCGGCCGGGACTCCTACAATGAGCAGTTCTTC; cdr3_aa: CSGRDSYNEQFF
j_call: TRBJ2-7; clone_size: many; v_call: TRBV5-1; d_call: TRBD1; cdr3_nt: TGCGCCAGCAGCCGAACGACAGGGAGTAACTACGAGCAGTACTTC; cdr3_aa: CASSRTTGSNYEQYF
j_call: TRBJ1-1; clone_size: -; v_call: TRBV3-1; d_call: TRBD1; cdr3_nt: TGTGCCAGCAGACAACGGGACAGGAACACTGAAGCTTTCTTT; cdr3_aa: CASRQRDRNTEAFF
j_call: TRBJ2-3; clone_size: many; v_call: TRBV7-2; d_call: -; cdr3_nt: TGTGCCAGCAGCTTACCCGGGTATTCGCAGTATTTT; cdr3_aa: CASSLPGYSQYF
j_call: TRBJ1-1; clone_size: few; v_call: TRBV2; d_call: -; cdr3_nt: TGTGCCAGCAGTGAGAGGCGGGACACCTTGAACACTGAAGCTTTCTTT; cdr3_aa: CASSERRDTLNTEAFF
j_call: TRBJ1-2; clone_size: many; v_call: TRBV14; d_call: -; cdr3_nt: TGTGCCAGCAGCCAGGGTGGCGGAGTTTGGGGCTACACCTTC; cdr3_aa: CASSQGGGVWGYTF
j_call: TRBJ1-2; clone_size: -; v_call: TRBV2; d_call: -; cdr3_nt: TGTGCCAGCAGTCGCTGGGGATTCCCCAACTATGGCTACACCTTC; cdr3_aa: CASSRWGFPNYGYTF
j_call: TRBJ2-1; clone_size: -; v_call: TRBV2; d_call: -; cdr3_nt: TGTGCCAGCACCCGGGACTCCCCTTACAATGAGCAGTTCTTC; cdr3_aa: CASTRDSPYNEQFF
j_call: TRBJ1-4; clone_size: few; v_call: TRBV5-1; d_call: -; cdr3_nt: TGCGCCAGCTCACTCTGGACGGGGGGTAATGAAAAACTGTTTTTT; cdr3_aa: CASSLWTGGNEKLFF
j_call: TRBJ2-1; clone_size: many; v_call: TRBV7-3; d_call: -; cdr3_nt: TGTGCCAGCAGCTTCGACGGGAGCGTCAATGAGCAGTTCTTC; cdr3_aa: CASSFDGSVNEQFF
j_call: TRBJ1-2; clone_size: many; v_call: TRBV28; d_call: TRBD1; cdr3_nt: TGTGCCAGCAGTCTTCCCACAATCTCAACCTTAGGGGGCGACTATGGCTACACCTTC; cdr3_aa: CASSLPTISTLGGDYGYTF
j_call: TRBJ2-3; clone_size: many; v_call: TRBV20-1; d_call: -; cdr3_nt: TGCAGTGCTAGAGATGACTCCATGGTGTTTGGCACAGATACGCAGTATTTT; cdr3_aa: CSARDDSMVFGTDTQYF
j_call: TRBJ2-2; clone_size: many; v_call: TRBV10-2; d_call: TRBD2; cdr3_nt: TGCGCCGCGACTAGCGGGGGAACCGGGGAGCTGTTTTTT; cdr3_aa: CAATSGGTGELFF
j_call: TRBJ2-3; clone_size: many; v_call: TRBV7-6; d_call: -; cdr3_nt: TGTGCCAGCAGCTTAGTGGTGGGCTCGACGGGCAGAGATACGCAGTATTTT; cdr3_aa: CASSLVVGSTGRDTQYF
j_call: TRBJ2-5; clone_size: many; v_call: TRBV7-2; d_call: TRBD1; cdr3_nt: TGTGCCAGCAGCTTCTACAGGGGCCCAGAGACCCAGTACTTC; cdr3_aa: CASSFYRGPETQYF
j_call: TRBJ2-7; clone_size: many; v_call: TRBV7-2; d_call: TRBD1; cdr3_nt: TGTGCCAGCAGCAACGACAGGGGGGCCTACGAGCAGTACTTC; cdr3_aa: CASSNDRGAYEQYF
j_call: TRBJ2-1; clone_size: many; v_call: TRBV5-1; d_call: -; cdr3_nt: TGCGCCAGCAGCATCGGACAGGAGCAGTTCTTC; cdr3_aa: CASSIGQEQFF
j_call: TRBJ2-5; clone_size: few; v_call: TRBV20-1; d_call: -; cdr3_nt: TGCAGTGCTAGGGGGGGGGCCTACCAAGAGACCCAGTACTTC; cdr3_aa: CSARGGAYQETQYF
j_call: TRBJ1-2; clone_size: few; v_call: TRBV29-1; d_call: -; cdr3_nt: TGCAGCGTTGATGACAGCGCTAACTATGGCTACACCTTC; cdr3_aa: CSVDDSANYGYTF
j_call: TRBJ1-1; clone_size: -; v_call: TRBV20-1; d_call: -; cdr3_nt: TGCAGTGCTAGAGATGGACCCGGCGGGGCTTTCTTT; cdr3_aa: CSARDGPGGAFF
j_call: TRBJ1-1; clone_size: -; v_call: TRBV15; d_call: -; cdr3_nt: TGTGCCACCAGCAGAGCAAGGGGCTTCACTGAAGTTTTCTTT; cdr3_aa: CATSRARGFTEVFF
j_call: TRBJ2-5; clone_size: many; v_call: TRBV12-3/TRBV12-4; d_call: TRBD1; cdr3_nt: TGTGCCAGCAGCAAGACAGGGGGCCAAGAGACCCAGTACTTC; cdr3_aa: CASSKTGGQETQYF
j_call: TRBJ2-5; clone_size: -; v_call: TRBV6-2/TRBV6-3; d_call: -; cdr3_nt: TGTGCCAGCAGTTACTCTGGGTACAACAGGGGAGGAGAGACCCAGTACTTC; cdr3_aa: CASSYSGYNRGGETQYF
j_call: TRBJ2-3; clone_size: few; v_call: TRBV20-1; d_call: -; cdr3_nt: TGCAGTGCTGACCGGGGCCCCGAGGGCACAGATACGCAGTATTTT; cdr3_aa: CSADRGPEGTDTQYF
j_call: TRBJ1-3; clone_size: many; v_call: TRBV20-1; d_call: -; cdr3_nt: TGCAGTGCCCGCCGGGGGTCTCTTACTGGAAACACCATATATTTT; cdr3_aa: CSARRGSLTGNTIYF